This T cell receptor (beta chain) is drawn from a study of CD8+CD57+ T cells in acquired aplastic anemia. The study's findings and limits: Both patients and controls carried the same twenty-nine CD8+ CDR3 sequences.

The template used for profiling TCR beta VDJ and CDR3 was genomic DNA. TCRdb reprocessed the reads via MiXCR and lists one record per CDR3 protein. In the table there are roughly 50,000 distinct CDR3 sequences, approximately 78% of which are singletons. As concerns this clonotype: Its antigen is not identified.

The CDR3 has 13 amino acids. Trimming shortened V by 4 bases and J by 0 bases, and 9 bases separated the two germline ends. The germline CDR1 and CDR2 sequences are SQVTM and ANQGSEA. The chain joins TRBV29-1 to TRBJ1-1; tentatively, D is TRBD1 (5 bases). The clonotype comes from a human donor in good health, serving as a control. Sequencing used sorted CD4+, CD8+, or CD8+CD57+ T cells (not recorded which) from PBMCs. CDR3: CSVVGGMNTEAFF. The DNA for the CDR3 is TGCAGCGTTGTGGGGGGGATGAACACTGAAGCTTTCTTT.